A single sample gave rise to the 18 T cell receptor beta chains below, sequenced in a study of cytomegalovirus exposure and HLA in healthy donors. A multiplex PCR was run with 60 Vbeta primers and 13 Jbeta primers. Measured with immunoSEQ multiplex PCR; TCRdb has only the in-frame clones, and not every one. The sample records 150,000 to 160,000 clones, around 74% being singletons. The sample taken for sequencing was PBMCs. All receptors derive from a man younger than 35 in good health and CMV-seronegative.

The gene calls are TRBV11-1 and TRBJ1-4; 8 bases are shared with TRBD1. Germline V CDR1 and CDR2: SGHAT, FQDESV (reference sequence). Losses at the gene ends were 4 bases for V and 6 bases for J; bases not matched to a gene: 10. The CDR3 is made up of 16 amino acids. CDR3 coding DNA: TGTGCCAGCAGCTCAGACGGGACAGGACGGGATGAAAAACTGTTTTTT. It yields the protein CASSSDGTGRDEKLFF.

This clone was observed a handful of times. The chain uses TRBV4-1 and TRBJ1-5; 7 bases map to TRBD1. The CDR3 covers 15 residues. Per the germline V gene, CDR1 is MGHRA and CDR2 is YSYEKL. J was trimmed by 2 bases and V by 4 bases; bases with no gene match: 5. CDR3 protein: CASSRTGVGNQPQHF. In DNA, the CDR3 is TGCGCCAGCAGCCGAACAGGGGTCGGCAATCAGCCCCAGCATTTT.

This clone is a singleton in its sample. CDR3 nucleotides: TGTGCCAGCAGCTTGGGTGGGACTAGCGGGGGGCCGAACACCGGGGAGCTGTTTTTT. As protein: CASSLGGTSGGPNTGELFF. The V and J genes are TRBV5-4 and TRBJ2-2; 15 nucleotides align to TRBD2. With V trimmed by 0 bases and J by 0 bases, 3 bases remained unmatched. There are 19 residues in the CDR3. CDR1 and CDR2 from the germline V gene are SGHNT and YYREEE (reference sequence).

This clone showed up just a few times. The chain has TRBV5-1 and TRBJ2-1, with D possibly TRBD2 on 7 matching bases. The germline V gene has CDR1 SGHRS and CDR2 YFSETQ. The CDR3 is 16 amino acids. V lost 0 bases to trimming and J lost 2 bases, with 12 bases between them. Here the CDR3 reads CASSLGRGGAYNEQFF. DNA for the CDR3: TGCGCCAGCAGCTTGGGTAGGGGGGGGGCCTACAATGAGCAGTTCTTC.

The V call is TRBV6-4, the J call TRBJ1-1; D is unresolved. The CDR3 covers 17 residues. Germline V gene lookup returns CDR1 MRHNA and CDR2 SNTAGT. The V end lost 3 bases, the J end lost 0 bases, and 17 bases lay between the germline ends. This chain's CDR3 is CASSEPGSPTLNTEAFF. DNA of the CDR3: TGTGCCAGCAGTGAACCCGGGAGCCCGACCCTGAACACTGAAGCTTTCTTT.

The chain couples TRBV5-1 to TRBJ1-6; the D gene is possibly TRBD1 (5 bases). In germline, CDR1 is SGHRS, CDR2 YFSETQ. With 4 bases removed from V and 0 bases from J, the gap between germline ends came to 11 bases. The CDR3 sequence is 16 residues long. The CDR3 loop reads CASSPRGDSYNSPLHF. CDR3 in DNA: TGCGCCAGCAGCCCTCGGGGGGACTCCTATAATTCACCCCTCCACTTT.

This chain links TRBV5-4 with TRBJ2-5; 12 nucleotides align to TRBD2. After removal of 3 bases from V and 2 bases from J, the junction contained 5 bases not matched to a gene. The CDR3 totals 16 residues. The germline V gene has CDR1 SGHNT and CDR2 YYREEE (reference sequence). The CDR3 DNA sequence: TGTGCCAGCAGCTCGACGACTAGCGGGGGACAAGAGACCCAGTACTTC. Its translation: CASSSTTSGGQETQYF.

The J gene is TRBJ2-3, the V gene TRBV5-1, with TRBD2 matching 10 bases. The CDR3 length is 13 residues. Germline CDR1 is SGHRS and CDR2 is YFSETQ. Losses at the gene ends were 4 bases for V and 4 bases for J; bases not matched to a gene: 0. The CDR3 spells CASSGTSADTQYF. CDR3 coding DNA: TGCGCCAGCAGCGGGACTAGCGCAGATACGCAGTATTTT.

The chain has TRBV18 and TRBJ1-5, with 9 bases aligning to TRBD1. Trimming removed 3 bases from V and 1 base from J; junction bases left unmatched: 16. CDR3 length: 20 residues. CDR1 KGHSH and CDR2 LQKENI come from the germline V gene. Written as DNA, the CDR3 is TGTGCCAGCTCACCTGAAGGAGTGGACAGGGGTGTCATAAGCAATCAGCCCCAGCATTTT. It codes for CASSPEGVDRGVISNQPQHF.

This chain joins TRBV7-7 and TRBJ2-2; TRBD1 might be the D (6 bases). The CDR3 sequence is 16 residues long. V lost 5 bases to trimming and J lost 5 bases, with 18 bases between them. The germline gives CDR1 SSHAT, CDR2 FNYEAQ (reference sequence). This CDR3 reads CASSLQTGTNTGELFF. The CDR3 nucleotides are TGTGCCAGCAGCCTTCAGACAGGAACCAATACCGGGGAGCTGTTTTTT.

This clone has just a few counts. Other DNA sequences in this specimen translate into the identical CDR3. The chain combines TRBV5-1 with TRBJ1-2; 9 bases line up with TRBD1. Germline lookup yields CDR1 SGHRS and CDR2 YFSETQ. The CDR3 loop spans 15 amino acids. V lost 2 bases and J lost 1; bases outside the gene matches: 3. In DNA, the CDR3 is TGCGCCAGCAGCTTTGGGGACAGGGATAACTATGGCTACACCTTC. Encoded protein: CASSFGDRDNYGYTF.

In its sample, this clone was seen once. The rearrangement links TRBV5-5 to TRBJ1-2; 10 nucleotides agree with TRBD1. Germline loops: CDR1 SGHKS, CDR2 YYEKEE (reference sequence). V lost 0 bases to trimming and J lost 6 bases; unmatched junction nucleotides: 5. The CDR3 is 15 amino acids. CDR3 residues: CASSLGAGTGDGYTF. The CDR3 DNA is TGTGCCAGCAGCTTGGGGGCCGGGACAGGGGATGGCTACACCTTC.

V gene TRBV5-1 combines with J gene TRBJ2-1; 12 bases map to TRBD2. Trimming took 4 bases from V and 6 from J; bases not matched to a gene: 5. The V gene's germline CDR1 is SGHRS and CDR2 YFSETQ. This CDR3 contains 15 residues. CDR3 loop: CASSVTSGGPNEQFF. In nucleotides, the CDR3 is TGCGCCAGCAGCGTGACTAGCGGGGGCCCCAATGAGCAGTTCTTC.

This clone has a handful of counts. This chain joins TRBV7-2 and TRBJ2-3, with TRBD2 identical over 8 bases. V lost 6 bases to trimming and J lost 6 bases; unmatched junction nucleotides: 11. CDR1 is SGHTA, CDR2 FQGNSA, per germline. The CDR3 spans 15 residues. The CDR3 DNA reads TGTGCCAGCAGATTACGACCGGAGCGGGGGGATACGCAGTATTTT. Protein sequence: CASRLRPERGDTQYF.

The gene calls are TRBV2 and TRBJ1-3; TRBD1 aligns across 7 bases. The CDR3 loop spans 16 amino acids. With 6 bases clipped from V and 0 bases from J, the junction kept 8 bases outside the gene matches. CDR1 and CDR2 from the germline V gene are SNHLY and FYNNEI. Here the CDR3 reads CASRAQGPLSGNTIYF. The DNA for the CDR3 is TGTGCCAGCAGGGCACAGGGGCCCCTCTCTGGAAACACCATATATTTT.

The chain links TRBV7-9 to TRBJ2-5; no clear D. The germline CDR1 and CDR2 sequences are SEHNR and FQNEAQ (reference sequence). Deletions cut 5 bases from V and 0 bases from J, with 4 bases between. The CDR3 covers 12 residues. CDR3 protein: CASSLYQETQYF. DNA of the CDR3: TGTGCCAGCAGCCTGTACCAAGAGACCCAGTACTTC.

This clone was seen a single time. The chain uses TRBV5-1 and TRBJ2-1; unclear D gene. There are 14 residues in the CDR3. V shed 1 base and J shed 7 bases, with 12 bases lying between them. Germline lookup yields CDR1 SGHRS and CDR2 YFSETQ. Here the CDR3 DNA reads TGCGCCAGCAGCTTGTCCTCGGTCGAGAATGAGCAGTTCTTC. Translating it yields CASSLSSVENEQFF.

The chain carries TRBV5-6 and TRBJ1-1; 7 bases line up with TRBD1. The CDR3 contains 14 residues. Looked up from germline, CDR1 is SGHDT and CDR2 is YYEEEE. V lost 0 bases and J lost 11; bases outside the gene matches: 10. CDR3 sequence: CASSLGQGTLSAFF. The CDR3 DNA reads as TGTGCCAGCAGCTTGGGACAGGGAACACTGAGCGCTTTCTTT.